This T cell receptor (beta chain) comes out of a study of cytomegalovirus exposure and HLA in healthy donors. Study background: Earlier findings included some 120 million unique TCR beta sequences obtained from some 180 million T cells. Study-level points and caveats: Follow-up analysis later connected one missense variant in DCLRE1C with trimming of TCR beta V- and J-genes.

The count of this clone is one. Its antigen is as yet unknown. Per germline, CDR1 MNHNY and CDR2 SVGAGI (reference sequence). V lost 7 bases and J lost 6; bases outside the gene matches: 9. The CDR3 is 15 amino acids. Researchers ran the PCR with 60 Vbeta and 13 Jbeta primers. Sequencing was performed with immunoSEQ multiplex PCR; in TCRdb, only in-frame clones are kept and a portion is missing. The sample has roughly 150,000 clones; approximately 83% are singletons. Sequenced sample: PBMCs. The chain has TRBV6-6 and TRBJ2-3, with TRBD2 matching 11 bases. The receptor was derived from a male donor in good health and CMV-seronegative. The CDR3: CASMPRLAGTDTQYF. Here the CDR3 DNA reads TGTGCCAGCATGCCCAGACTAGCGGGAACTGATACGCAGTATTTT.